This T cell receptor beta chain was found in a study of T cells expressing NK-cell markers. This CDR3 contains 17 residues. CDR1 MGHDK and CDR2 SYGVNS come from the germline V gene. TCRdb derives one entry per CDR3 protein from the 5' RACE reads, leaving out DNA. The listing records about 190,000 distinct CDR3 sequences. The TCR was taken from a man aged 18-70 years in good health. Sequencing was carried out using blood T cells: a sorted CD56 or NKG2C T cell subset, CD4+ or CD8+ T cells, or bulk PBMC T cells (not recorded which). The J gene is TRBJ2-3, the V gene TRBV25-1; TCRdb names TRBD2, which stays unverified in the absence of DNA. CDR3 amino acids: CASSAWLAGGLADTQYF. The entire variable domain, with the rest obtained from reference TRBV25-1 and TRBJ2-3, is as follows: EADIYQTPRYLVIGTGKKITLECSQTMGHDKMYWYQQDPGMELHLIHYSYGVNSTEKGDLSSESTVSRIRTEHFPLTLESARPSHTSQYLCASSAWLAGGLADTQYFGPGTRLTVL.